The source of this T cell receptor (beta chain) is a study of OX40 agonist ivuxolimab in advanced cancers. Study-wide background: Patients were treated with intravenous ivuxolimab, dosed at 0.01 to 10 mg/kg and infused every 2 weeks. From about 23 to 85 years was the age range, with a mean of about 56 years, and 65% to 90% were male. General observations from the study: Mean expanded clone counts were higher in CD8+ than CD4+ T cells. There was clonal expansion of CD4+ and CD8+ blood T cells by week 6 at 0.1 to 3.0 mg/kg.

This clone was found many times. The antigen remains unidentified. Data came from immunoSEQ multiplex PCR; TCRdb stores just in-frame clones and leaves some out. The table has some 66,000 clones, around 80% seen once. The specimen comprised CD4+ or CD8+ T cells sorted from blood, sampled in a trial of the OX40 agonist ivuxolimab. The TCR originated in an adult with an advanced solid tumor such as melanoma, head and neck, liver or kidney cancer.

This CDR3 reads CAWSDLWDPYNEQFF. DNA for the CDR3: TGTGCCTGGAGTGATTTGTGGGACCCCTACAATGAGCAGTTCTTC. The V and J genes are TRBV30 and TRBJ2-1; tentatively, D is TRBD1 or TRBD2 (5 bases each). Germline V lookup: CDR1 GTSNPN, CDR2 SVGIG (reference sequence). The CDR3 length is 15 residues. V lost 1 base and J lost 2, with 12 bases in between.